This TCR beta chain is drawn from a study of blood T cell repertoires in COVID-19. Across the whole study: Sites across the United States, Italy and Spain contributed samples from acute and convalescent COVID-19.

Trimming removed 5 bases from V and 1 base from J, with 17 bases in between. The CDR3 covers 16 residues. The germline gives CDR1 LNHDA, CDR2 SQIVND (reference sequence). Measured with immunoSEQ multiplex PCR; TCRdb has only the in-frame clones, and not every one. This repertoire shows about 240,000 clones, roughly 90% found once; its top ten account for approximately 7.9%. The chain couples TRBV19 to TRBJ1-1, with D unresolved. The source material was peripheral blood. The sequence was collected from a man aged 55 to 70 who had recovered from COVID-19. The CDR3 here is CASSVLIRTPNTEAFF. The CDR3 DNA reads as TGTGCCAGTAGTGTTCTTATACGTACTCCGAACACTGAAGCTTTCTTT.